This T cell receptor (beta chain) was captured in a study of blood T cell repertoires in COVID-19. Background on the study: COVID-19 samples from acute and convalescent phases originated in the United States, Italy and Spain. Sample material is recorded as cDNA or gDNA derived from T cells, B-cell-depleted T cells, or PBMCs.

This study enrolled people aged about 18 to 100 from about two dozen US geographic areas. Recovered status in Cohort 3 required two negative PCRs, clearance, or symptom resolution. TCRdb keeps only in-frame clones here, not all; method: immunoSEQ multiplex PCR. The data hold more than 200,000 clones, with roughly 85% observed a single time. Per germline, CDR1 LGHNA and CDR2 YSLEER. The ends lost 6 bases at V and 6 bases at J; junction bases unmatched: 14. The CDR3 totals 16 residues. Sequencing was done on a sample of PBMCs or T cells enriched from blood (not recorded which). The gene calls are TRBV4-3 and TRBJ1-3; 7 nucleotides match TRBD1. The clonotype comes from a man aged 25 to 40 who had recovered from COVID-19. CDR3 nucleotides: TGCGCCAGCAGGCATACAGGGGACACAGCCAAAAACACCATATATTTT. As protein: CASRHTGDTAKNTIYF.